This paragraph reports one T cell receptor beta chain. The sample is drawn from a study of control samples from healthy donors and cancer patients. Only in-frame clones appear in the TCRdb table, and some are missing; sequencing was by immunoSEQ multiplex PCR. The sample records about 57,000 clones, roughly 94% being singletons. The source of this sequence is a man aged 25-45 years in good health. Sequenced: blood.

The CDR3 region is CACLQGNNSPLHF. The CDR3 DNA reads as TGTGCCTGCCTCCAGGGAAATAATTCACCCCTCCACTTT. The rearrangement uses TRBV30 and TRBJ1-6, with D possibly being TRBD1 (5 bases). The CDR3 spans 13 residues. V lost 6 bases and J lost 5, with 11 bases in between. The germline V gene encodes CDR1 GTSNPN and CDR2 SVGIG (reference sequence).